This paragraph reports one TCR beta chain. Its specificity is unknown. Relative to the germline gene, one junction end is altered; a read error may explain this. The CDR3 length is 17 residues. Germline V CDR1 and CDR2: SGHNT, YYREEE (reference sequence). These data come from a study of CD8+ T cells in alopecia areata. Study overall: Tofacitinib was given for 6 to 18 months, then stopped for 6 months. Study conclusions and caveats: Scalp sequencing also captures normal skin's resident alphabeta T cells.

RNA extraction was followed by reverse transcription into cDNA, which acted as the sequencing template. Here immunoSEQ multiplex PCR was the method, and the copy in TCRdb shows in-frame clones only, minus some. The table shows roughly 98,000 clones, with 50% to 75% occurring only once. Noted treatment: oral pan-JAK inhibitor, 5-10 mg twice daily. The chain is built from TRBV5-4 and TRBJ2-5; D is possibly TRBD2 (6 bases). The sequencing used CD8+ T cells sorted from blood, collected at week 4, from a patient treated with tofacitinib. The source is a human donor with alopecia areata. CDR3 in amino acids: CASSQEMSSGVGETQYF. The CDR3 coding sequence is TGCGCCAGCAGCCAAGAAATGTCCTCGGGAGTCGGAGAGACCCAGTACTTC.